A selection of T cell receptor beta chains follows, all from one sample in a study of neurological immune-mediated disorders. TCRdb called the 5' RACE reads again in MiXCR, with one record for every CDR3 protein. There are around 19,000 distinct CDR3 sequences in the sample; roughly 10% occur only once, and just under 30% lies in the top ten. The sample taken for sequencing was CD8+ T cells from blood. The receptor set was obtained from a woman aged 50 to 65 in good health. CDR3s include the opening cysteine and the closing phenylalanine or tryptophan. A D gene is named only where the DNA matches it firmly. Rows may omit the clone size; those that give it use once, few, many or a size class.

14 TRBJ2-7 TRBD1 TRBV28 many CASSLTGTGSEQYF TGTGCCAGCAGTCTCACCGGGACAGGGTCCGAGCAGTACTTC
13 TRBJ1-2 TRBD1 TRBV2 many CASKGQGYYGYTF TGTGCCAGCAAAGGACAGGGTTATTATGGCTACACCTTC
15 TRBJ2-7 NA TRBV9 many CASSAGGGLLDEQYF TGTGCCAGCAGCGCCGGGGGTGGGCTCCTTGACGAGCAGTACTTC
10 TRBJ2-1 NA TRBV7-9 many CASRDNEQFF TGTGCCAGCAGGGACAATGAGCAGTTCTTC
14 TRBJ2-7 TRBD2 TRBV20-1 many CSASAWGGGTEQYF TGCAGTGCTAGCGCTTGGGGGGGGGGAACTGAGCAGTACTTC
16 TRBJ2-2 NA TRBV4-3 many CASSQAQIPNTGELFF TGCGCCAGCAGCCAAGCACAGATACCGAACACCGGGGAGCTGTTTTTT
12 TRBJ2-7 NA TRBV4-2 NA CASSPEVGEQYF TGTGCCAGCAGCCCAGAGGTAGGAGAGCAGTACTTC
11 TRBJ2-7 NA TRBV5-1 many CASSSPYEQYF TGCGCCAGCAGCTCTCCCTACGAGCAGTACTTC
15 TRBJ2-3 NA TRBV6-5 once CASSRNTGGADTQYF TGTGCCAGCAGTCGTAATACAGGGGGGGCAGATACGCAGTATTTT
15 TRBJ2-7 NA TRBV28 NA CASSIKQGLIYEQYF TGTGCCAGCAGTATCAAACAGGGTCTTATCTACGAGCAGTACTTC
15 TRBJ2-1 NA TRBV24-1 many CATSEGFHGYNEQFF TGTGCCACCAGTGAGGGCTTCCACGGATACAATGAGCAGTTCTTC
13 TRBJ2-2 NA TRBV28 many CASTGRTTGELFF TGTGCCAGCACGGGTAGGACCACCGGGGAGCTGTTTTTT
13 TRBJ2-1 NA TRBV24-1 many CATRGGTTHEQFF TGTGCCACCAGGGGCGGCACCACCCATGAGCAGTTCTTC
15 TRBJ2-7 TRBD2 TRBV7-9 many CASSHIAGGSYEQYF TGTGCCAGCAGCCACATAGCGGGGGGTTCCTACGAGCAGTACTTC
12 TRBJ2-2 NA TRBV12-3/TRBV12-4 many CASSLGGGELFF TGTGCCAGCAGTCTCGGCGGCGGGGAGCTGTTTTTT
14 TRBJ2-1 NA TRBV7-8 many CASSLSGGTDEQFF TGTGCCAGCAGCTTATCTGGGGGGACTGATGAGCAGTTCTTC